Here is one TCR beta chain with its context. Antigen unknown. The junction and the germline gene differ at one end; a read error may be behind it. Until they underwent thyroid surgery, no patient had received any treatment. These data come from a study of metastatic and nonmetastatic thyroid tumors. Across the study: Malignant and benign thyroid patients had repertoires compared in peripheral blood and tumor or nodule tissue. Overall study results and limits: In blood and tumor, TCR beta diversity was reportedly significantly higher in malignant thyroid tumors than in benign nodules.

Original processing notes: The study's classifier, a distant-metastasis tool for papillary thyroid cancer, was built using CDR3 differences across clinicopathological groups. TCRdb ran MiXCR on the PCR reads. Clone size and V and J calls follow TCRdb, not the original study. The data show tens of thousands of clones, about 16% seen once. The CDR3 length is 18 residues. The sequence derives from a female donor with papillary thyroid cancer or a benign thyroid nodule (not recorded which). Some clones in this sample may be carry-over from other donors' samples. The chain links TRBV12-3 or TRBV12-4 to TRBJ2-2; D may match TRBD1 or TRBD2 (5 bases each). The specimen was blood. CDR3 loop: CASSEKPGPSHWTAELFF. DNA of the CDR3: TGTGCCAGCAGTGAAAAGCCGGGACCCAGCCATTGGACCGCGGAGCTGTTTTTT.